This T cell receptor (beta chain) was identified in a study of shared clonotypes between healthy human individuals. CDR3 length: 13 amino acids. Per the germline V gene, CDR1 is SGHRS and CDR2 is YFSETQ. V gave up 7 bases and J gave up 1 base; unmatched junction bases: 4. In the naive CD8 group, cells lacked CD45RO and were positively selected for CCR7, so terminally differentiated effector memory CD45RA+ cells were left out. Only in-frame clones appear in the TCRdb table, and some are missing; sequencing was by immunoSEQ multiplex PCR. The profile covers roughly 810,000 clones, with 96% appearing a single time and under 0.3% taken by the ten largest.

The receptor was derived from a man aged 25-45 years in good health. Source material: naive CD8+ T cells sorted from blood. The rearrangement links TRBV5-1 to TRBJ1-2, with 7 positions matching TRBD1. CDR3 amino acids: CASGTDNNYGYTF. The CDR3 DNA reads TGCGCCAGCGGGACAGACAATAACTATGGCTACACCTTC. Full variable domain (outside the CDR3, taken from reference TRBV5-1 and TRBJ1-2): KAGVTQTPRYLIKTRGQQVTLSCSPISGHRSVSWYQQTPGQGLQFLFEYFSETQRNKGNFPGRFSGRQFSNSRSEMNVSTLELGDSALYLCASGTDNNYGYTFGSGTRLTVV.